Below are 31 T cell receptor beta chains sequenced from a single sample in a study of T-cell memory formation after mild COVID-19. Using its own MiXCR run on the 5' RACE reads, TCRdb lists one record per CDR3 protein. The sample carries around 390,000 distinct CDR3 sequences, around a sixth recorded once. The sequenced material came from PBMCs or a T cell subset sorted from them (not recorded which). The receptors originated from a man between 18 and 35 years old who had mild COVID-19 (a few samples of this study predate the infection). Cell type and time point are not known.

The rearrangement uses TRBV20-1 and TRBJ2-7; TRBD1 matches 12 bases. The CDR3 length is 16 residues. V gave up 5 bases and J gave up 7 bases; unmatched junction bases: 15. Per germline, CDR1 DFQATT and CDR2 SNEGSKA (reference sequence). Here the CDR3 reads CSAPLLPGQGAQEQYV. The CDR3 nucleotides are TGCAGTGCTCCACTACTTCCGGGACAGGGGGCACAGGAGCAGTACGTC.

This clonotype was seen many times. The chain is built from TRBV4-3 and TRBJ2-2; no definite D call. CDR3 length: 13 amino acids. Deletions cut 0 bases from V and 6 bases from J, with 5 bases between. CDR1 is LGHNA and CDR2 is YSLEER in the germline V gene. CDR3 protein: CASSQETAGELFF. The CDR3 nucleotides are TGCGCCAGCAGCCAAGAGACCGCCGGGGAGCTGTTTTTT.

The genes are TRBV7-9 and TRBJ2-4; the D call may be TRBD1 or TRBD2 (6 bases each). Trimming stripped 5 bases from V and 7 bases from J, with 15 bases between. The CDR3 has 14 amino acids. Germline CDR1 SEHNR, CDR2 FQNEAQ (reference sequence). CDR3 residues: CASSPEGVGNIQYF. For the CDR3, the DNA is TGTGCCAGCAGCCCGGAGGGGGTTGGGAACATTCAGTACTTC.

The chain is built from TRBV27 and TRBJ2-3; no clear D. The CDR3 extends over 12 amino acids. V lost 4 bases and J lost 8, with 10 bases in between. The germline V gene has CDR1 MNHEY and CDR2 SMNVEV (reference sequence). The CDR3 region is CASSSPAATQYF. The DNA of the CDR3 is TGTGCCAGCAGTTCCCCAGCCGCTACGCAGTATTTT.

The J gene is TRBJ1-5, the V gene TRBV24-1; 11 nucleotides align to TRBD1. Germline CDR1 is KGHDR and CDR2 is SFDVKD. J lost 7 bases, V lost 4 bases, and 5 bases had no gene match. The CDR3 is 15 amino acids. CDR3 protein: CATSEGQGAGQPQHF. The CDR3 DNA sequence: TGTGCCACCAGTGAAGGACAGGGGGCCGGGCAGCCCCAGCATTTT.

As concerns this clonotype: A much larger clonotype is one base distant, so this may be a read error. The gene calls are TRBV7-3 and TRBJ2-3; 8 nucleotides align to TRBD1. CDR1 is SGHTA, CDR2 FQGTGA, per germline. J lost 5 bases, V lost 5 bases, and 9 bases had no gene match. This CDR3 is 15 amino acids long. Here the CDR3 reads CASSIQGTGEDTQYF. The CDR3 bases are TGTGCCAGCAGCATACAGGGGACAGGTGAAGATACGCAGTATTTT.

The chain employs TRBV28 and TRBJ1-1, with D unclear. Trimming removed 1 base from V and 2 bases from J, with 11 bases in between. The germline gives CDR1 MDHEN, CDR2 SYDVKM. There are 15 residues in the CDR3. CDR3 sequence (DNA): TGTGCCAGCAGTTTATATCGGGAGTATAACACTGAAGCTTTCTTT. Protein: CASSLYREYNTEAFF.

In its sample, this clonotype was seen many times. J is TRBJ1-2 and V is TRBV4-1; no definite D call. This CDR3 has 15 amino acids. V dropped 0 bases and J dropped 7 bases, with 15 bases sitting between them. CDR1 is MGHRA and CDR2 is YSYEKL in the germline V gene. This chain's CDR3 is CASSQEWSGGSGYTF. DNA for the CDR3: TGCGCCAGCAGCCAAGAGTGGTCAGGAGGTAGTGGCTACACCTTC.

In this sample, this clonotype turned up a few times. CDR3 nucleotide sequence: TGTGCCACCAGTGATTCCCGCCCTGGGGGCCAGCCCCAGCATTTT. Amino acids: CATSDSRPGGQPQHF. This chain uses TRBV24-1 with TRBJ1-5; tentatively, D is TRBD1 (6 bases). Trimming pared 2 bases from V and 7 bases from J, leaving 14 bases between. The CDR3 sequence is 15 residues long. Germline V gene sequence: CDR1 KGHDR, CDR2 SFDVKD.

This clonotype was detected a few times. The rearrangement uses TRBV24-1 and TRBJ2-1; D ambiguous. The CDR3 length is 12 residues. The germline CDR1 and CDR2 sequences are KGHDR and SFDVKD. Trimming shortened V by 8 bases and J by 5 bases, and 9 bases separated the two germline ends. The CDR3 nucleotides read TGTGCCACCATAGCTACCGACAATGAGCAGTTCTTC. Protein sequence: CATIATDNEQFF.

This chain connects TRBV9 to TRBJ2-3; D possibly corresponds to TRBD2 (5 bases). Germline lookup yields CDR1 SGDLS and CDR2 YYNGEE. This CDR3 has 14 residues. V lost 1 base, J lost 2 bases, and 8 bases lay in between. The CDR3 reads CASSVNGLTDTQYF. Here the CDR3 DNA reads TGTGCCAGCAGCGTAAACGGACTCACAGATACGCAGTATTTT.

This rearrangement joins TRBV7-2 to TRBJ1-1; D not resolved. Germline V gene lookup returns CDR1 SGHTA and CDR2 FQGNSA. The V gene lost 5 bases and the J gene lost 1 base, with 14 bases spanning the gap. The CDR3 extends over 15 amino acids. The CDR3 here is CASSPPRAGNTEAFF. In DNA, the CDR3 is TGTGCCAGCAGCCCCCCCCGGGCAGGGAACACTGAAGCTTTCTTT.

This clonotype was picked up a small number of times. The CDR3 nucleotides are TGCGCCAGCAGCTTGGTCGCAGGGGGAAACTACGAGCAGTACGTC. Translated: CASSLVAGGNYEQYV. The chain combines TRBV5-1 with TRBJ2-7, with 7 bases identical to TRBD1. From germline, CDR1 is SGHRS and CDR2 YFSETQ. CDR3 length: 15 amino acids. With 0 bases clipped from V and 3 bases from J, the junction kept 6 bases outside the gene matches.

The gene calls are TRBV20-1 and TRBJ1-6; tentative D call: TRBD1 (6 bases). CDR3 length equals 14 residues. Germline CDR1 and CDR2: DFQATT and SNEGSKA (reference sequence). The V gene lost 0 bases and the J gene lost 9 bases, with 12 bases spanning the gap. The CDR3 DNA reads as TGCAGTGCTAGAGATTTACGGGGGGCTTCACCCCTCCACTTT. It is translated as CSARDLRGASPLHF.

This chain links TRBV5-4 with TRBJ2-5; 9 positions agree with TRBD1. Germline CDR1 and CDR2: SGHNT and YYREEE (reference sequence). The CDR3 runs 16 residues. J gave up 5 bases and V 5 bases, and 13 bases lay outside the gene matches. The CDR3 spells CASSSGGTGIRETQYF. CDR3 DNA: TGTGCCAGCAGTTCTGGCGGGACAGGGATCCGGGAGACCCAGTACTTC.

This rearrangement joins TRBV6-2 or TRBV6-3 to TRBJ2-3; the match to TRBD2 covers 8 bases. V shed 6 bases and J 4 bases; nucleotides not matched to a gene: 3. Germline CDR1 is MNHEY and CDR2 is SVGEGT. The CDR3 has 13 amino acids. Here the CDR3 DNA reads TGTGCCAGCAGATCCGGGGGGGCAGATACGCAGTATTTT. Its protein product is CASRSGGADTQYF.

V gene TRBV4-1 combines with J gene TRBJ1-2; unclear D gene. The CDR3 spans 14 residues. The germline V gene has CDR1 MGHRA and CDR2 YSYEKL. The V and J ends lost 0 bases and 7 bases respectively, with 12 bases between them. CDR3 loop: CASSQEEEDGGYTF. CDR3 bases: TGCGCCAGCAGCCAAGAGGAGGAAGACGGTGGCTACACCTTC.

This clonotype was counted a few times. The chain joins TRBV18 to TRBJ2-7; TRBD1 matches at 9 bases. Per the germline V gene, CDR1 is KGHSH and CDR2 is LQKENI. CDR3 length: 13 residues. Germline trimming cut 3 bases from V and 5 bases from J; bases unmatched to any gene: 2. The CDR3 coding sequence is TGTGCCAGCTCACCTCGGACAGGGGACGAGCAGTACGTC. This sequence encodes CASSPRTGDEQYV.

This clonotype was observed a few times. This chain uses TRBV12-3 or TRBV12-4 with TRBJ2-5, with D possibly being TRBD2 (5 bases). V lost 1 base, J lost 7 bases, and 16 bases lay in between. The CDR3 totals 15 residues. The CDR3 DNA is TGTGCCAGCAGTTTAGGGGCGGGCATAATGGGGACCCAGTACTTC. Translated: CASSLGAGIMGTQYF.

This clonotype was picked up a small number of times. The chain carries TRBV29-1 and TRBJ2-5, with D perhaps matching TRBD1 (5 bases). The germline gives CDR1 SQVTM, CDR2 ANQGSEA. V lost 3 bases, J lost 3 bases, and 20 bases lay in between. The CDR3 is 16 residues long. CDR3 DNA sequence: TGCAGCGTTGATACATCGCTCTGGGGCAGGGAAGAGACCCAGTACTTC. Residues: CSVDTSLWGREETQYF.

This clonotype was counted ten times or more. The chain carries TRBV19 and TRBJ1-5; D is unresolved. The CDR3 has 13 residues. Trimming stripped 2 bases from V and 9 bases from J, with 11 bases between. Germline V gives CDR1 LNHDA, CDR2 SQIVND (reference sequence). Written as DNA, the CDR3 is TGTGCCAGTAGTATATCTGCATCATTGCCCCAGCATTTT. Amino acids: CASSISASLPQHF.

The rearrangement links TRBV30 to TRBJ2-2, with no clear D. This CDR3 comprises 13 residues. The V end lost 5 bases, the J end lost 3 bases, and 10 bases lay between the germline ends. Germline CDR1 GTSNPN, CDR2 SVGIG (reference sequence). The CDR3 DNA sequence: TGTGCCTGGTCCTGGGCCTACACCGGGGAGCTGTTTTTT. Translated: CAWSWAYTGELFF.

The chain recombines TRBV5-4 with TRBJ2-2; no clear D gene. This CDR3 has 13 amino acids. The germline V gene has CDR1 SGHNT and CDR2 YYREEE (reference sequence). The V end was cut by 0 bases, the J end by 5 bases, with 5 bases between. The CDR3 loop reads CASSLAWTGELFF. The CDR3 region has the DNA TGTGCCAGCAGCTTGGCGTGGACCGGGGAGCTGTTTTTT.

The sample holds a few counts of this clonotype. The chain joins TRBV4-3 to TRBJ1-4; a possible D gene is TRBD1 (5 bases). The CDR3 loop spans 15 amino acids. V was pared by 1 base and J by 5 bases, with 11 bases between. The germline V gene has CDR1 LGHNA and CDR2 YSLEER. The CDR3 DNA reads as TGCGCCAGCAGCCAAGTGGTCAGGGAGAATGAAAAACTGTTTTTT. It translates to CASSQVVRENEKLFF.

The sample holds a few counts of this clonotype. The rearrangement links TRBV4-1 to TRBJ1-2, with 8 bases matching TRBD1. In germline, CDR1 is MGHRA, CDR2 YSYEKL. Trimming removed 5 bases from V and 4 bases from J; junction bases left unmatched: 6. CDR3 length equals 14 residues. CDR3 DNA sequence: TGCGCCAGCAGCTCTGGACAGGGAGGCTATGGCTACACCTTC. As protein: CASSSGQGGYGYTF.

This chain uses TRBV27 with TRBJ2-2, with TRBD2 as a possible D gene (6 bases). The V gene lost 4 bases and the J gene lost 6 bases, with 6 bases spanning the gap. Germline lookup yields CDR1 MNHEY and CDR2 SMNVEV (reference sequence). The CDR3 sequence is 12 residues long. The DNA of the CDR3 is TGTGCCAGCAGTTGGGGGGCCGGGGAGCTGTTTTTT. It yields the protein CASSWGAGELFF.

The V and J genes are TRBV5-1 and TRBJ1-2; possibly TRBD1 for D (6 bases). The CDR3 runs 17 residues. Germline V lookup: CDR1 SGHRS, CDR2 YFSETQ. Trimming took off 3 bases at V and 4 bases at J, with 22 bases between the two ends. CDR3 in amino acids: CASSSAVQGSRAYGYTF. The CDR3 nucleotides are TGCGCCAGCAGCTCGGCTGTACAGGGATCGAGGGCCTATGGCTACACCTTC.

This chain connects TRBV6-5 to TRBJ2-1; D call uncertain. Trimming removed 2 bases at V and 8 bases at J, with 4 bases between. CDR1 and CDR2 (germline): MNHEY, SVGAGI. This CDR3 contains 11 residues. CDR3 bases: TGTGCCAGCAGTTACGAGGATGAGCAGTTCTTC. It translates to CASSYEDEQFF.

The CDR3 loop reads CASSYSSGRNQPQHF. The CDR3 nucleotides are TGTGCCAGCAGTTACTCATCAGGGCGCAATCAGCCCCAGCATTTT. This chain uses TRBV6-5 with TRBJ1-5, with TRBD1 as a possible D gene (5 bases). Germline V gene lookup returns CDR1 MNHEY and CDR2 SVGAGI. Trimming shortened V by 0 bases and J by 2 bases, and 8 bases separated the two germline ends. The CDR3 sequence is 15 residues long.

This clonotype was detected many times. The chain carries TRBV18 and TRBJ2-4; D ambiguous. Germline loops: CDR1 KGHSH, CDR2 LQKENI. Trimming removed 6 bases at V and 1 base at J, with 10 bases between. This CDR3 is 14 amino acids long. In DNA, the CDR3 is TGTGCCAGCTCGGTCGGGCAGGCCAAAAACATTCAGTACTTC. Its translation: CASSVGQAKNIQYF. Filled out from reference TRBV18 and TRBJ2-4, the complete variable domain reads NAGVMQNPRHLVRRRGQEARLRCSPMKGHSHVYWYRQLPEEGLKFMVYLQKENIIDESGMPKERFSAEFPKEGPSILRIQQVVRGDSAAYFCASSVGQAKNIQYFGAGTRLSVL.

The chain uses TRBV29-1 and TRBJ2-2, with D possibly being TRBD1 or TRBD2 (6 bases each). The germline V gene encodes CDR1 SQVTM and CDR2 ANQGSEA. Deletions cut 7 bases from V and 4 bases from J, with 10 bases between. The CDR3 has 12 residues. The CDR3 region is CSAEGGTGELFF. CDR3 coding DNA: TGCAGCGCCGAGGGGGGCACCGGGGAGCTGTTTTTT.